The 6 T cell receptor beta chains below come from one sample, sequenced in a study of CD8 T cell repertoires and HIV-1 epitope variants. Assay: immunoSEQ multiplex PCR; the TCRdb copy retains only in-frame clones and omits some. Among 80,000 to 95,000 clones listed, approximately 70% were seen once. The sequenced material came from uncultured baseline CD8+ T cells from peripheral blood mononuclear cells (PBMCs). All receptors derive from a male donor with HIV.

The CDR3 DNA follows: TGTGCCAGCAGCTTTGGCAGGGGGTACGAGCAGTACTTC. Its translation: CASSFGRGYEQYF. The genes are TRBV11-2 and TRBJ2-7; the match to TRBD1 covers 7 bases. CDR1 is SGHAT and CDR2 is FQNNGV in the germline V gene. The CDR3 has 13 residues. With V trimmed by 3 bases and J by 4 bases, 3 bases remained unmatched.

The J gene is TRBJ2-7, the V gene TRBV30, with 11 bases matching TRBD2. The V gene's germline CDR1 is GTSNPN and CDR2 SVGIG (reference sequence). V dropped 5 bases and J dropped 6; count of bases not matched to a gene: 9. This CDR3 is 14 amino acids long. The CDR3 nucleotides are TGTGCCTGGGACCCGGGACTAGCGGCTGCCGAGCAGTACTTC. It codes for CAWDPGLAAAEQYF.

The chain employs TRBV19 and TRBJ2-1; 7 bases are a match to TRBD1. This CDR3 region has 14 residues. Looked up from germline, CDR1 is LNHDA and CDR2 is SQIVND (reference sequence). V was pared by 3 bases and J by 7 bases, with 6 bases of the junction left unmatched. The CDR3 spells CASSILTGMNEQFF. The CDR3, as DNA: TGTGCCAGTAGTATTCTGACAGGGATGAATGAGCAGTTCTTC.

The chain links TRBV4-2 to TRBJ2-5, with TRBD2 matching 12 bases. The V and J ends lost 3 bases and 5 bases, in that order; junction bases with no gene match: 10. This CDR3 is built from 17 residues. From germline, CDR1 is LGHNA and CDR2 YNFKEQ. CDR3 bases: TGTGCCAGCAGCCAGGGGCTAGCGGGGGGGCCGCGGGAGACCCAGTACTTC. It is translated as CASSQGLAGGPRETQYF.

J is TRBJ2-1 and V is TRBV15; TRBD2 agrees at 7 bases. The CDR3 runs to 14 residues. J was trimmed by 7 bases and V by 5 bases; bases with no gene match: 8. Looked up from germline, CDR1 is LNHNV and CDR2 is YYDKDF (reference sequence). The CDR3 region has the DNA TGTGCCACCAGCTGGGAAAAGGGAGGGAATGAGCAGTTCTTC. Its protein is CATSWEKGGNEQFF. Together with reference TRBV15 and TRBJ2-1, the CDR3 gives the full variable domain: DAMVIQNPRYQVTQFGKPVTLSCSQTLNHNVMYWYQQKSSQAPKLLFHYYDKDFNNEADTPDNFQSRRPNTSFCFLDIRSPGLGDTAMYLCATSWEKGGNEQFFGPGTRLTVL.

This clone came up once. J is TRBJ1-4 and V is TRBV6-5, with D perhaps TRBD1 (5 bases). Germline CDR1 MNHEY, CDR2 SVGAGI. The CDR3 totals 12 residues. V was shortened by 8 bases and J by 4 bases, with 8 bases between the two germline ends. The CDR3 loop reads CASRGGNEKLFF. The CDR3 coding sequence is TGTGCCAGCCGGGGGGGTAATGAAAAACTGTTTTTT.